This TCR beta chain originates from a study of PD-L1 blockade in urothelial cancer. Study summary: Reported median T cell count for blood samples was 120,000 to 150,000. Study conclusions and caveats: Enhanced expansion of tumor-associated blood clones at 3 weeks characterized durable-benefit patients.

CDR3 length: 15 amino acids. Trimming cost V 2 bases and J 5 bases; bases outside gene matches: 6. In germline, CDR1 is MDHEN, CDR2 SYDVKM. The method was immunoSEQ multiplex PCR; TCRdb's version includes in-frame clones alone and lacks a portion of them. The sample has about 110,000 clones, about 85% seen once. This clone was detected only once. The antigen is not known. Locally advanced or metastatic urothelial carcinoma affected the patients. Here the sequenced sample was PBMCs, taken around atezolizumab (anti-PD-L1) treatment. The receptor comes from a middle-aged man with urothelial cancer. This chain links TRBV28 with TRBJ1-1; 9 bases are a match to TRBD1. This CDR3 is CASSLPGQGSTEAFF. DNA of the CDR3: TGTGCCAGCAGTTTACCGGGACAGGGTTCTACTGAAGCTTTCTTT.